A selection of T cell receptor beta chains follows, all from one sample in a study of shared clonotypes between healthy human individuals. The data were produced by immunoSEQ multiplex PCR, yet TCRdb's version contains in-frame clones alone and is incomplete. The sample carries some 2,400,000 clones, around 95% recorded once. The material sequenced was naive CD4+ T cells sorted from blood. Receptor source: a man between 18 and 29 years old in good health. CDR3s leave out the opening cysteine and the closing phenylalanine or tryptophan. A D gene is named only where the DNA matches it firmly.

V | length | D | CDR3
TRBV7-6 | 10 | . | ASSPPQGEQF
TRBV7-9 | 17 | TRBD1 | ASSFPGQWASNSGNTIY
TRBV5-1 | 13 | . | ASNRQSSSYNEQF
TRBV28 | 13 | . | ASSFITPGIYEQY
TRBV21-1 | 14 | . | ASSKEFRGQGTEQY
TRBV25-1 | 10 | . | ATSTRTGELF
TRBV5-4 | 13 | . | ASSLSTGMNTEAF
TRBV11-2 | 14 | TRBD2 | ASSLLAGGLGETQY
TRBV5-5 | 14 | TRBD2 | ASSLALAGGYNEQF
TRBV2 | 12 | . | ASVKAQSNTEAF
TRBV18 | 11 | . | ASSRPEEYGYT
TRBV25-1 | 14 | TRBD1 | ASSDVGTGSGYGYT
TRBV28 | 9 | . | ASSLGRDNT
TRBV11-2 | 17 | . | ASSSPRSNTGTGANVLT
TRBV5-4 | 12 | . | ASSLAGSQDTQY
TRBV6-8 | 14 | . | ASSPLRGAEDYGYT
TRBV2 | 14 | TRBD1 | ASSELGRGRQETQY
TRBV7-9 | 12 | . | ASSYSGGGYEQY
TRBV5-1 | 15 | . | ASSLASVGSYNSPLH
TRBV6-1 | 16 | . | ASSERTSGSSYNSPLH
TRBV5-1 | 14 | . | ASSLGGVTSTDTQY
TRBV19 | 13 | . | ASSMEQGNTGELF
TRBV5-6 | 10 | . | ASSRSLYGYT
TRBV28 | 13 | . | ASSLLREGSQPQH
TRBV6-6 | 11 | . | ASSIGQSEKLF
TRBV5-1 | 12 | . | ASSLSTGTREQY
TRBV9 | 14 | . | ASSAAKGTSTDTQY
TRBV18 | 14 | TRBD2 | ASSPPPAGNKNIQY
TRBV5-1 | 13 | TRBD2 | ASSLPQGLADEQY
TRBV4-1 | 13 | . | ASSWGAVTNEKLF
TRBV4-1 | 11 | . | ASSQLGALEAF
TRBV28 | 9 | . | ASSRGQGAF
TRBV21-1 | 7 | . | AIRGEQY
TRBV19 | 13 | TRBD1 | ASSIGGTGNQPQH
TRBV10-3 | 13 | . | AISGQETNTGELF
TRBV2 | 13 | . | ASSGRRPVYNEQF
TRBV6-5 | 13 | . | ASSQQGLGTGELF
TRBV4-1 | 15 | TRBD2 | ASSPILAGGSYNEQF
TRBV28 | 12 | . | ASSFGGGAQPQH
TRBV11-2 | 11 | . | ASSLPSTDTQY
TRBV28 | 13 | TRBD1 | ASSSQGAGGVEQF